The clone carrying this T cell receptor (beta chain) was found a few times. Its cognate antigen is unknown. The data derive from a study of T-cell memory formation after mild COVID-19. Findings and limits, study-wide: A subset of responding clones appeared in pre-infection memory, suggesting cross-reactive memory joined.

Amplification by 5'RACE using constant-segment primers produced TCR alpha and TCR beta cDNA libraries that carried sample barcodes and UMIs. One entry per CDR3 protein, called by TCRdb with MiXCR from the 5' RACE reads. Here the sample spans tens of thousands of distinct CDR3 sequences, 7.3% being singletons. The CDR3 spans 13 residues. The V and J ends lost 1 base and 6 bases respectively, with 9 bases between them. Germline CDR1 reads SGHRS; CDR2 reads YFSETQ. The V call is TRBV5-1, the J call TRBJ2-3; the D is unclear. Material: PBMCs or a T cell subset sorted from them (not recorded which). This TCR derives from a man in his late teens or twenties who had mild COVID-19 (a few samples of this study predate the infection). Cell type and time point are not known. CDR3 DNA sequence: TGCGCCAGCAGCTTGACGGGTACCGATACGCAGTATTTT. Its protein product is CASSLTGTDTQYF.